This TCR beta chain comes out of a study of Ad26.COV2.S vaccination and SARS-CoV-2 variants. The CDR3 totals 13 residues. V was clipped by 6 bases and J by 9 bases, with 17 bases between them. CDR1 and CDR2 (germline): MDHEN, SYDVKM. The repertoire was sequenced with immunoSEQ multiplex PCR; TCRdb's copy has only in-frame clones and lacks some. The table includes some 340,000 clones, around 81% detected once. As for treatment: some 19 received Ad26.COV2.S at low or high dose, single or two shots; roughly 5 received placebo; per-sample allocation not given. The samples date from day 63 after the first vaccine or placebo injection.

This receptor was obtained from a person between 18 and 59 years old who received the Ad26.COV2.S COVID-19 vaccine or a placebo. This chain joins TRBV28 and TRBJ1-1; D is perhaps TRBD1 (6 bases). The sequenced sample was peripheral blood, obtained in a trial of Ad26.COV2.S vaccine versus placebo. CDR3 region: CASSRPGQTQAFF. The CDR3 DNA follows: TGTGCCAGCAGCCGACCCGGACAGACTCAAGCTTTCTTT. The complete variable domain, with remaining parts taken from reference TRBV28 and TRBJ1-1, reads DVKVTQSSRYLVKRTGEKVFLECVQDMDHENMFWYRQDPGLGLRLIYFSYDVKMKEKGDIPEGYSVSREKKERFSLILESASTNQTSMYLCASSRPGQTQAFFGQGTRLTVV.